The sequence of this T cell receptor (beta chain) was determined in a study of blood T cell repertoires in COVID-19. Those who participated ranged in age from roughly 18 to 89 years and resided in roughly 26 US areas. Generated by immunoSEQ multiplex PCR, the TCRdb table keeps only in-frame clones and is missing some. Seen here are around 450,000 clones, roughly 87% observed once, and the top ten hold over 1.5%. This TCR came from a woman younger than 30 with acute COVID-19. The specimen sequenced was PBMCs or T cells enriched from blood (not recorded which).

CDR3 protein: CSVGTSGSQTGELFF. In DNA form, the CDR3 reads TGCAGCGTGGGTACTAGCGGGAGTCAAACCGGGGAGCTGTTTTTT. The chain has TRBV29-1 and TRBJ2-2; TRBD2 aligns across 11 bases. Losses at the gene ends were 6 bases for V and 5 bases for J; bases not matched to a gene: 8. Germline V gene sequence: CDR1 SQVTM, CDR2 ANQGSEA. The CDR3 has 15 amino acids.